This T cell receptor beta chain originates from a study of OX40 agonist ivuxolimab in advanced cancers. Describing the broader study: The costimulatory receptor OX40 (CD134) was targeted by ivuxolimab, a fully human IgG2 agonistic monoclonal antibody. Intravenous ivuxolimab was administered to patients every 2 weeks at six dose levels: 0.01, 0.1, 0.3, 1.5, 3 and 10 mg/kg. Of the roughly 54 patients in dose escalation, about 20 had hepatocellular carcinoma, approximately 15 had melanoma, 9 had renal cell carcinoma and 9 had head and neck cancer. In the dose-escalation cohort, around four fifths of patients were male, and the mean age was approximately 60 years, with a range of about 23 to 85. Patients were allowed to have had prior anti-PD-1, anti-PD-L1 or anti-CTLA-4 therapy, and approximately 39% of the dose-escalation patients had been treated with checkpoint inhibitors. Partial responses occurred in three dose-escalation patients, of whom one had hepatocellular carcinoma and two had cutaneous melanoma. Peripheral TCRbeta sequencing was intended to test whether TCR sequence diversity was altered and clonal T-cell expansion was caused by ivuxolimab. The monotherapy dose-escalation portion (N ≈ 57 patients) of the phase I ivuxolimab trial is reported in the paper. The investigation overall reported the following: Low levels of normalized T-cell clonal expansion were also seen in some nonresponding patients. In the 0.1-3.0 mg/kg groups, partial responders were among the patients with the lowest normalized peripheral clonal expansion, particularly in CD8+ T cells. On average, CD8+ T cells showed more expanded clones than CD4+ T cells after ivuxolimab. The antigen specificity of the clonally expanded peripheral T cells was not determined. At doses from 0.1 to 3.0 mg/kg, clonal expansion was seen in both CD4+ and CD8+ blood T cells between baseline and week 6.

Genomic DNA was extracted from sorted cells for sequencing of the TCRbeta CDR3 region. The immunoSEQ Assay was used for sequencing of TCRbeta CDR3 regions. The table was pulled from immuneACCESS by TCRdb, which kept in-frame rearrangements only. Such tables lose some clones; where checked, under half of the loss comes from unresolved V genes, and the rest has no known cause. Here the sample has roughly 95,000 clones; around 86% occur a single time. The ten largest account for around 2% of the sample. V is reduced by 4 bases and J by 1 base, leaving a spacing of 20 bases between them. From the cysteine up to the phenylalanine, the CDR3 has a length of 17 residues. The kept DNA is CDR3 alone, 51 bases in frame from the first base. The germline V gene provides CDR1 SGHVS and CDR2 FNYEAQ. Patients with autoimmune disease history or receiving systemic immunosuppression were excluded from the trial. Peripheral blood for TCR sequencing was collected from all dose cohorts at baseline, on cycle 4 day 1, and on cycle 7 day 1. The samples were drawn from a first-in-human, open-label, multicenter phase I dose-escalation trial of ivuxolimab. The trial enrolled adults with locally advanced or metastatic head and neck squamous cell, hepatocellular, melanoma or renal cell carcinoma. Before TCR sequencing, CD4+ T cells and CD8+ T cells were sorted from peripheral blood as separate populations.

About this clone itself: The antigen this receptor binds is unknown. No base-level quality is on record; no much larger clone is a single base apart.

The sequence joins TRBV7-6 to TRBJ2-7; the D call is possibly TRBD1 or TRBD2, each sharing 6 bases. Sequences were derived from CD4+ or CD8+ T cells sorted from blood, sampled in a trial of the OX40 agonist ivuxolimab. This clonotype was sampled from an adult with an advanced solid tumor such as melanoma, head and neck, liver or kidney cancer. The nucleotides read TGTGCCAGCAGCTCGGGGGCACAGGGCTTTACATCCTACGAGCAGTACTTC. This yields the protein CASSSGAQGFTSYEQYF.